This TCR beta chain was captured in a study of T cells in Graves' hyperthyroidism and ophthalmopathy. Germline V lookup: CDR1 LNHDA, CDR2 SQIVND (reference sequence). The CDR3 contains 13 residues. Trimming cost V 5 bases and J 0 bases, with 7 bases left between them. Authors of the study amplified TCR beta CDR3 regions from RNA transcripts. HTBI primers were used for first-round RT-PCR of the TCR CDR3. Each CDR3 protein gets one entry after TCRdb re-called the multiplex PCR reads with MiXCR. The data show approximately 350,000 distinct CDR3 sequences, 13% to 15% seen once. Researchers barred patients who had uncontrolled infection, other autoimmune disease, pregnancy or lactation. Each diagnosis drew on symptoms, thyroxine, TRAb, thyroid ultrasound and orbital computed tomography findings. The sample holds a few counts of this clonotype.

The sequencing input was blood. This TCR derives from a woman aged 60-75 years with Graves' ophthalmopathy. The chain joins TRBV19 to TRBJ1-1; unclear D gene. The CDR3 bases are TGTGCCAGTAGTTCCTGGATGAACACTGAAGCTTTCTTT. It is translated as CASSSWMNTEAFF.